Only a few counts were recorded for the clone carrying this T cell receptor (delta chain). This CDR3 contains 17 residues. Per the germline V gene, CDR1 is TSWWSYY and CDR2 is QGS. Deletions cut 1 base from V and 0 bases from J, with 15 bases between. This sample is drawn from a study of gamma-delta chains in newborns, infants, children. Study-wide background: Polyclonal expansion of innate γδ T cells after birth follows microbial exposure.

TCRdb re-called clones from the reads via CATT. The table lists some 5,000 delta-chain clones, around 3.2% of them singletons. The clonotype comes from a child who was a newborn, infant or young child, either healthy, febrile or measles-vaccinated (not recorded which). Material: blood. The gene calls are TRDV1 and TRDJ1; D is unresolved. Here the CDR3 DNA reads TGTGCTCTTGGGGAACCCCTTGCTTACGGTTACACCGATAAACTCATCTTT. Translated: CALGEPLAYGYTDKLIF.